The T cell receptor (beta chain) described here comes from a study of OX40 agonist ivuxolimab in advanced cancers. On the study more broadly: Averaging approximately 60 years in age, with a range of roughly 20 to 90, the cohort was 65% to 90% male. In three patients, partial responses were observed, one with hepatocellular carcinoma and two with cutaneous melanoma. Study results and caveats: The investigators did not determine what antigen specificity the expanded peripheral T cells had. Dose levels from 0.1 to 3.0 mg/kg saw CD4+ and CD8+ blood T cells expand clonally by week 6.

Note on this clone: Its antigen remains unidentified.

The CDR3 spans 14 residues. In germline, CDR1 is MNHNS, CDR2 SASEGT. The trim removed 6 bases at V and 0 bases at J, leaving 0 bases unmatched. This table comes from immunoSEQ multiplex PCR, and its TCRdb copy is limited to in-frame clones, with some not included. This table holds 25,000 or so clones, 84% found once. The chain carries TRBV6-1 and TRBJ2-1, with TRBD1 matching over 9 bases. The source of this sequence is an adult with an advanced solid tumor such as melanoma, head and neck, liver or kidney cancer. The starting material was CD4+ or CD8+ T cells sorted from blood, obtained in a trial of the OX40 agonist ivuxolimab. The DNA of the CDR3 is TGTGCCAGCAGGGGACAGGGCTCCTACAATGAGCAGTTCTTC. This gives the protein CASRGQGSYNEQFF.